A selection of T cell receptor beta chains follows, all from one sample in a study of T cell responses to AZD1222 COVID-19 vaccine. Produced via immunoSEQ multiplex PCR; TCRdb's table is partial and in-frame only. This repertoire shows approximately 150,000 clones, about 90% found once; its top ten account for approximately 1.1%. The sequencing used peripheral blood, collected 28 days after the second AZD1222 dose. Receptor source: an adult who received the AZD1222 COVID-19 vaccine. The CDR3 runs from the conserved cysteine through the conserved F or W. Fields, in order: V gene, J gene, D gene, clone size, CDR3 DNA, CDR3 protein. The D gene is left open where the match is weak. The size field is filled for only some rows; it gives once, few, many or a size class.

>TRBV19|TRBJ2-5|NA|NA
TGTGCCAGTAGTCCCTCCCTAATCGCGCAGGGGAACCGCCAAGAGACCCAGTACTTC
CASSPSLIAQGNRQETQYF
>TRBV5-1|TRBJ1-1|NA|NA
TGCGCCAGCAGCAGGGGGTGGAACACTGAAGCTTTCTTT
CASSRGWNTEAFF
>TRBV12-5|TRBJ2-2|NA|NA
TGTGCTAGTGGTAGGAGGGGTATCGGGGAGCTGTTTTTT
CASGRRGIGELFF
>TRBV10-2|TRBJ1-6|TRBD1|NA
TGCGCCAGCAGTGAGTCTACAGGGGTGGAGAACAACTTT
CASSESTGVENNF
>TRBV12-5|TRBJ1-5|NA|once
TGTGCTAGTGGACCAGGGACCTATGGGGTATCCCAGCATTTT
CASGPGTYGVSQHF
>TRBV2|TRBJ2-3|TRBD1|NA
TGTGCCAGCGAGACAGGGAACACAGATACGCAGTATTTT
CASETGNTDTQYF
>TRBV7-9|TRBJ2-1|NA|NA
TGTGCCAGCAGGAATATGGCGGTGGCGGATGAGCAGTTCTTC
CASRNMAVADEQFF
>TRBV7-9|TRBJ1-2|TRBD1|NA
TGTGCCAGCAGCTACAGGGGGGATTCCCACTATGGCTACACCTTC
CASSYRGDSHYGYTF
>TRBV18|TRBJ1-2|NA|NA
TGTGCCAGCTCACCATTTAGGGGAGATGATGGCTACACCTTC
CASSPFRGDDGYTF
>TRBV11-2|TRBJ2-5|NA|NA
TGTGCCAGCAGCTTCAGGGGCTTCGGGGAGACCCAGTACTTC
CASSFRGFGETQYF
>TRBV12-3/TRBV12-4|TRBJ2-7|NA|NA
TGTGCCAGCAGTCAGAGGGTTGAGCAGTACTTC
CASSQRVEQYF
>TRBV27|TRBJ2-1|NA|NA
TGTGCCAGCAGTTTCCCCGGGGCGAGCAATGAGCAGTTCTTC
CASSFPGASNEQFF
>TRBV6-5|TRBJ1-2|TRBD1|NA
TGTGCCAGCAGCGGGAGGGGGCTAAAGAATGGCTACACCTTC
CASSGRGLKNGYTF
>TRBV5-4|TRBJ1-2|NA|NA
TGTGCCAGCAGCTGGGGGAGTGGGGGCTACACCTTC
CASSWGSGGYTF
>TRBV6-6|TRBJ1-6|NA|NA
TGTGCCAGCAACCTCGACAGGACATTTAATTCACCCCTCCACTTT
CASNLDRTFNSPLHF
>TRBV18|TRBJ1-2|NA|NA
TGTGCCAGCTCACCACGGGATGGGGAAGGCTACACCTTC
CASSPRDGEGYTF
>TRBV5-1|TRBJ1-1|NA|NA
TGCGCCAGCAGCGTTTTAATTGGGGTGGGGAACACTGAAGCTTTCTTT
CASSVLIGVGNTEAFF
>TRBV3-1/TRBV3-2|TRBJ1-6|NA|NA
TGTGCCAGCAGCGCAATTGGCGTTAATTCACCCCTCCACTTT
CASSAIGVNSPLHF
>TRBV6-1|TRBJ1-1|NA|NA
TGTGCCAGCAGTGAAGCGAGTAGCGGGCCGCGGACTGAAGCTTTCTTT
CASSEASSGPRTEAFF
>TRBV6-2/TRBV6-3|TRBJ2-7|NA|NA
TGTGCCAGCAGTTACGGGCAGGCGAGCTCCTACGAGCAGTACTTC
CASSYGQASSYEQYF
>TRBV10-2|TRBJ2-3|TRBD1|NA
TGCGCCAGCAGGACAGGGGAGACAGATACGCAGTATTTT
CASRTGETDTQYF
>TRBV18|TRBJ2-7|NA|NA
TGTGCCAGCTCACAGCAGGGTATTCTCTCCTACGAGCAGTACTTC
CASSQQGILSYEQYF
>TRBV19|TRBJ1-5|TRBD1|NA
TGTGCCAGTAGTATCCGACAGGGAAGGTGGACCCAGCATTTT
CASSIRQGRWTQHF
>TRBV7-8|TRBJ2-7|NA|NA
TGTGCCAGCAGCTTAGCTCAAAACGAGCAGTACTTC
CASSLAQNEQYF
>TRBV6-5|TRBJ1-1|NA|NA
TGTGCCAGCAGTTACTCGATTGCGGTATTGAACACTGAAGCTTTCTTT
CASSYSIAVLNTEAFF
>TRBV3-1/TRBV3-2|TRBJ2-7|TRBD2|NA
TGTGCCAGCAGCCAAGATCGGCAGCGGGGGAACTCCTACGAGCAGTACTTC
CASSQDRQRGNSYEQYF
>TRBV2|TRBJ1-2|TRBD1|many
TGTGCCAGCAACTCGGACAGGCTGCAAGGCTACACCTTC
CASNSDRLQGYTF
>TRBV6-5|TRBJ1-2|NA|NA
TGTGCCAGCACCGTACACACGGGGGGAGGCTACACCTTC
CASTVHTGGGYTF
>TRBV14|TRBJ1-6|NA|NA
TGTGCCAGCAGCCAAGGACTCTTCCTTTATTCACCCCTCCACTTT
CASSQGLFLYSPLHF
>TRBV19|TRBJ1-2|NA|NA
TGTGCCAGTAGTAGGGAAGGGACCTATGGCTACACCTTC
CASSREGTYGYTF
>TRBV19|TRBJ1-1|NA|NA
TGTGCCAGTACCGGGGGAAGTGAAGCTTTCTTT
CASTGGSEAFF
>TRBV5-4|TRBJ2-1|TRBD2|NA
TGTGCCAGCAGCCCTGTAGCGGGGGGCGTAAATGAGCAGTTCTTC
CASSPVAGGVNEQFF
>TRBV2|TRBJ1-5|NA|NA
TGTGCCAGCAATTCCCTCAGGGGCAGGCAGCCCCAGCATTTT
CASNSLRGRQPQHF
>TRBV7-2|TRBJ2-2|NA|NA
TGTGCCAGCAGCCTAACTAGCTACACCGGGGAGCTGTTTTTT
CASSLTSYTGELFF
>TRBV18|TRBJ1-3|NA|NA
TGTGCCAGCTCACCACTCTTCGGACAGAGCTCTGGAAACACCATATATTTT
CASSPLFGQSSGNTIYF
>TRBV9|TRBJ1-1|NA|once
TGTGCCAGCAGCGTTTCGCCAGGCCTGGGAGCTTTCTTT
CASSVSPGLGAFF
>TRBV5-5|TRBJ1-1|NA|NA
TGTGCCAGCAGCTTGTGGGCTTCCGGGGACACTGAAGCTTTCTTT
CASSLWASGDTEAFF
>TRBV19|TRBJ2-5|TRBD2|NA
TGTGCCAGTAGTCCTCCGGGAGGGAGGCGAGAGACCCAGTACTTC
CASSPPGGRRETQYF
>TRBV19|TRBJ1-2|NA|NA
TGTGCCAGTAGAGCGGGGTTCTATGGCTACACCTTC
CASRAGFYGYTF
>TRBV2|TRBJ1-4|NA|NA
TGTGCCAGCAAAAGGACCATTTTAGATGAAAAACTGTTTTTT
CASKRTILDEKLFF
>TRBV6-5|TRBJ1-1|TRBD1|NA
TGTGCCATCTCCCCCGGACAGGGTACTGAAGCTTTCTTT
CAISPGQGTEAFF
>TRBV28|TRBJ1-2|NA|NA
TGTGCCAGCAGTTTAAACCTATATGGCTACACCTTC
CASSLNLYGYTF
>TRBV4-1|TRBJ2-1|TRBD1|NA
TGCGCCAGCAGGGCCACAGGGGACAATGAGCAGTTCTTC
CASRATGDNEQFF
>TRBV12-5|TRBJ2-1|NA|NA
TGTGCTAGTGGTTTGGTACGAGAAATACAGGAGTACAATGAGCAGTTCTTC
CASGLVREIQEYNEQFF
>TRBV27|TRBJ1-2|TRBD1|NA
TGTGCCAGCAGTGGGGGACAGGGGGCCTATGGCTACACCTTC
CASSGGQGAYGYTF
>TRBV19|TRBJ1-1|NA|once
TGTGCGGCCGGGGCGCCGAACACTGAAGCTTTCTTT
CAAGAPNTEAFF
>TRBV6-5|TRBJ2-7|TRBD1|NA
TGTGCCAGCAGCCCCCTCGACAGGGGTCACGAGCAGTACTTC
CASSPLDRGHEQYF